Sequencing of this TCR beta chain was carried out in a study of T cell responses to AZD1222 COVID-19 vaccine. Sequencing was performed with immunoSEQ multiplex PCR; in TCRdb, only in-frame clones are kept and a portion is missing. Of 85,000 to 100,000 clones in the sample, roughly 92% were seen once. Overall study results and limits: Clonal diversity was possibly underestimated, and white British individuals and females predominated among donors. Baseline serostatus was positive in only five to seven AZD1222 recipients. Repertoire sampling was restricted to post-peak T cell response timepoints.

Concerning this clone itself: Its antigen is not known.

CDR1 and CDR2 from the germline V gene are SGHKS and YYEKEE (reference sequence). This CDR3 contains 15 residues. V dropped 0 bases and J dropped 4 bases, with 10 bases sitting between them. This receptor was taken from an adult in good health. The chain is built from TRBV5-5 and TRBJ2-2, with a weak D call TRBD2 (5 bases). The source material was peripheral blood, sampled on day 0 of AZD1222 vaccination. The CDR3 region has the DNA TGTGCCAGCAGCTTGGTCCGGGGTGGCACCGGGGAGCTGTTTTTT. Translation gives CASSLVRGGTGELFF.